The present entry profiles one T cell receptor (beta chain) with its context. Followed over time, Seattle patients had been enrolled while infection was active. The sample is drawn from a study of blood T cell repertoires in COVID-19. Study overall: From the United States, Italy and Spain came samples of acute and convalescent COVID-19. From T cells, B-cell-depleted T cells, or PBMCs came the material, which was cDNA or gDNA.

CDR3 length: 14 residues. Germline values: CDR1 SGHNT, CDR2 YYREEE (reference sequence). Losses at the gene ends were 4 bases for V and 2 bases for J; bases not matched to a gene: 1. As originally analysed: Reference gene primer amplification gave estimated nucleated cell counts. Sequencing used immunoSEQ multiplex PCR; TCRdb keeps in-frame clones, though not all of them. V, J and clone size derive from that table, while D and trimming were established from the DNA sequence. Here the sample spans 15,000 to 20,000 clones, less than 90% being singletons. The specimen sequenced was peripheral blood. The TCR comes from a woman older than 75 with COVID-19, enrolled during active disease. This sequence joins TRBV5-4 and TRBJ2-7, with 12 bases identical to TRBD2. CDR3 amino acids: CASSRTSGTYEQYF. Written as DNA, the CDR3 is TGTGCCAGCAGCCGGACTAGCGGGACCTACGAGCAGTACTTC.